This entry concerns a single T cell receptor (beta chain). Its antigen is undetermined. Clones were sequenced by immunoSEQ multiplex PCR, and TCRdb holds only the in-frame ones, with some missing. The sample records approximately 150,000 clones, roughly 85% being singletons. Per the germline V gene, CDR1 is MGHRA and CDR2 is YSYEKL. Trimming pared 3 bases from V and 4 bases from J, leaving 15 bases between. The CDR3 runs to 16 residues. Time point of the sample: baseline pretreatment blood. Sample treatment: 15 Gy SBRT to primary tumor, nephrectomy 4 weeks later. The tumor was a clear cell renal cell carcinoma. The data derive from a study of radiation and T cells in renal cell carcinoma. Study observations and caveats: From baseline, blood top tumor clonotypes peaked at 2 weeks post-radiation.

This TCR was sampled from a woman between 45 and 65 years old with renal cell carcinoma. The chain employs TRBV4-1 and TRBJ2-2; maybe TRBD2 (6 bases). The specimen comprised blood, sampled from a patient whose treatment included radiotherapy and nephrectomy. The CDR3 loop is CASSHPGRASTGELFF. DNA of the CDR3: TGCGCCAGCAGCCATCCCGGGAGAGCGAGCACCGGGGAGCTGTTTTTT.